This T cell receptor beta chain was found in a study of identifying expanded T cells in peripheral blood. Overall study findings and caveats: Across healthy donors, higher total template counts meant significantly greater approximately two-week count variance. Over about two and four weeks, about 15 and 18 clones changed, versus roughly 1.2 between replicates.

During the collection period, no donor immune events like infections were recorded. The junction had 5 bases not matched to a gene; V was cut back by 3 bases and J by 8 bases. Per germline, CDR1 KGHSH and CDR2 LQKENI. CDR3 length equals 13 residues. A remark on this clone: What it binds is not known.

The protocol was immunoSEQ multiplex PCR, while the TCRdb copy is restricted to in-frame clones and leaves out a portion. The sample shows about 100,000 clones, around 90% of them seen only once. V usage is TRBV18 and J usage is TRBJ1-2; TRBD1 matches at 8 bases. The clonotype originates from a person between 18 and 70 years old in good health. The sample taken for sequencing was blood. As DNA, the CDR3 is TGTGCCAGCTCACCGCCGGACAGGGTAGGCTACACCTTC. This codes for CASSPPDRVGYTF.